The table lists the clone carrying this T cell receptor (beta chain) with a few counts. This specimen comes from a study of blood T cell repertoires in COVID-19. In the study overall: Acute and convalescent COVID-19 specimens originated in the United States, Italy and Spain. T cells, B-cell-depleted T cells, or PBMCs supplied cDNA or gDNA.

There are 15 residues in the CDR3. Trimming stripped 7 bases from V and 1 base from J, with 14 bases between. Germline V gene lookup returns CDR1 LNHDA and CDR2 SQIVND (reference sequence). In the source study's methods: Amplification of reference gene primers provided the estimated nucleated cell counts. Assay: immunoSEQ multiplex PCR; the TCRdb copy retains only in-frame clones and omits some. D and trimming were read from the DNA, whereas the V and J calls and clone size are those reported in that table. Among 60,000 to 65,000 clones listed, about 76% were seen once. This chain joins TRBV19 and TRBJ1-5; possible D gene TRBD1, 6 bases. This clonotype was obtained from a woman of 80 years or more with acute or convalescent COVID-19. Sequenced input: peripheral blood. The CDR3, as DNA: TGTGCCAGTACCCCGGACAGAGGGAGCAATCAGCCCCAGCATTTT. Translated, it gives CASTPDRGSNQPQHF.